The 7 T cell receptor beta chains listed next were all sequenced from one sample in a study of identifying expanded T cells in peripheral blood. Data came from immunoSEQ multiplex PCR; TCRdb stores just in-frame clones and leaves some out. The data contain 50,000 to 70,000 clones, around 87% of them singletons. Sequencing used blood. The receptors come from a person aged 18-69 years in good health.

This clone appeared once. The chain links TRBV6-1 to TRBJ2-5; D not certain. V was cut by 2 bases and J by 2 bases, with 12 bases left in between. CDR3 length: 15 residues. Germline V lookup: CDR1 MNHNS, CDR2 SASEGT. The CDR3 sequence: CASSEQAGTQETQYF. The CDR3 nucleotides read TGTGCCAGCAGTGAACAAGCAGGCACGCAAGAGACCCAGTACTTC.

The chain is built from TRBV28 and TRBJ2-5, with 8 bases matching TRBD2. Germline assignment: CDR1 MDHEN and CDR2 SYDVKM. V shed 2 bases and J 5 bases; nucleotides not matched to a gene: 4. The CDR3 sequence is 14 residues long. CDR3 sequence: CASSLAGGRETQYF. Here the CDR3 DNA reads TGTGCCAGCAGTTTAGCGGGAGGCCGGGAGACCCAGTACTTC.

This chain joins TRBV6-4 and TRBJ2-7; 10 bases agree with TRBD1. The CDR3 contains 15 residues. V shed 0 bases, J shed 5 bases, and the junction held 4 bases outside the gene matches. CDR1 is MRHNA, CDR2 SNTAGT, per germline. CDR3 region: CASSDSGDRGNEQYF. In DNA form, the CDR3 reads TGTGCCAGCAGTGACTCAGGGGACAGGGGCAACGAGCAGTACTTC.

The chain is built from TRBV28 and TRBJ2-5; D may be TRBD2 (6 bases). The germline V and J ends were trimmed by 3 bases and 6 bases, with 11 bases remaining between them. The CDR3 consists of 13 residues. From germline, CDR1 is MDHEN and CDR2 SYDVKM. The CDR3 reads CASSLTSRQTQYF. The CDR3 nucleotides are TGTGCCAGCAGTTTGACTAGTAGGCAGACCCAGTACTTC.

The V gene is TRBV18, the J gene TRBJ1-4; 7 bases align to TRBD1. This CDR3 comprises 13 residues. Germline V gene data show CDR1 as KGHSH and CDR2 as LQKENI. V shed 8 bases and J 5 bases; nucleotides not matched to a gene: 5. CDR3 residues: CASNYRGNEKLFF. CDR3 bases: TGTGCCAGCAACTACAGGGGAAATGAAAAACTGTTTTTT. Full variable domain (rest looked up from reference TRBV18 and TRBJ1-4): NAGVMQNPRHLVRRRGQEARLRCSPMKGHSHVYWYRQLPEEGLKFMVYLQKENIIDESGMPKERFSAEFPKEGPSILRIQQVVRGDSAAYFCASNYRGNEKLFFGSGTQLSVL.

J is TRBJ2-7 and V is TRBV9; 7 nucleotides line up with TRBD1. V dropped 4 bases and J dropped 3; count of bases not matched to a gene: 4. The CDR3 has 13 residues. From germline, CDR1 is SGDLS and CDR2 YYNGEE. The CDR3 DNA follows: TGTGCCAGCAGCCCTCGGGACAGCTACGAGCAGTACTTC. This codes for CASSPRDSYEQYF.

The rearrangement uses TRBV5-1 and TRBJ2-5; maybe TRBD1 (5 bases). The CDR3 runs to 15 residues. From germline, CDR1 is SGHRS and CDR2 YFSETQ. The V gene lost 1 base and the J gene lost 4 bases, with 14 bases spanning the gap. CDR3 in DNA: TGCGCCAGCAGCTTGAAGGACACCAGAGGAGAGACCCAGTACTTC. Residues: CASSLKDTRGETQYF.